These 21 T cell receptor beta chains were all obtained from the same sample, sequenced in a study of PD-1 blockade in classical Hodgkin lymphoma. Relapses following autologous stem cell transplantation were seen in all patients, with brentuximab vedotin exposure varying. Produced via immunoSEQ multiplex PCR; TCRdb's table is partial and in-frame only. The table records 50,000 to 75,000 clones, about nine tenths of them present only once. This material consisted of peripheral blood mononuclear cells (PBMCs), taken at baseline. The receptor source for this set is a human donor with classical Hodgkin lymphoma.

The rearrangement uses TRBV21-1 and TRBJ2-5. TRBV21-1 is recorded as a pseudogene. The CDR3 consists of 10 residues. The CDR3 DNA sequence: TGTGCCAGCACCCAAGAGACCCAGTACTTC. Protein: CASTQETQYF.

The chain combines TRBV19 with TRBJ1-1, with D possibly matching TRBD1 (5 bases). CDR3 length: 15 amino acids. Germline CDR1 reads LNHDA; CDR2 reads SQIVND (reference sequence). V was pared by 0 bases and J by 0 bases, with 8 bases between. This CDR3 is CASSIEEGVNTEAFF. Here the CDR3 DNA reads TGTGCCAGTAGTATAGAAGAAGGGGTGAACACTGAAGCTTTCTTT. Using reference TRBV19 and TRBJ1-1 for the parts outside the CDR3, the full variable domain is DGGITQSPKYLFRKEGQNVTLSCEQNLNHDAMYWYRQDPGQGLRLIYYSQIVNDFQKGDIAEGYSVSREKKESFPLTVTSAQKNPTAFYLCASSIEEGVNTEAFFGQGTRLTVV.

J is TRBJ1-6 and V is TRBV11-2; TRBD1 is a possible D gene (5 bases). The CDR3 runs 15 residues. Germline lookup yields CDR1 SGHAT and CDR2 FQNNGV. V was clipped by 5 bases and J by 9 bases, with 17 bases between them. The CDR3 sequence is CASSPGTAGFSPLHF. The CDR3, as DNA: TGTGCCAGCAGCCCCGGGACCGCTGGATTTTCACCCCTCCACTTT.

The chain carries TRBV9 and TRBJ1-6; 10 bases align to TRBD1. Germline lookup yields CDR1 SGDLS and CDR2 YYNGEE. Losses at the gene ends were 0 bases for V and 9 bases for J; bases not matched to a gene: 3. The CDR3 spans 15 residues. The CDR3 DNA is TGTGCCAGCAGCGTAGGGGACAGGGGTGGTTCACCCCTCCACTTT. Residues: CASSVGDRGGSPLHF.

There are many counts of this clone. This sequence joins TRBV27 and TRBJ2-5, with 8 nucleotides matching TRBD2. This CDR3 comprises 15 residues. Germline V gives CDR1 MNHEY, CDR2 SMNVEV (reference sequence). The ends lost 5 bases at V and 1 base at J; junction bases unmatched: 6. The CDR3 bases are TGTGCCAGCAGTCCGACTAGCGCAACCCAAGAGACCCAGTACTTC. Translating it yields CASSPTSATQETQYF.

The chain couples TRBV19 to TRBJ1-4; no clear D. This CDR3 spans 14 amino acids. Germline V gene data show CDR1 as LNHDA and CDR2 as SQIVND (reference sequence). Trimming took off 3 bases at V and 7 bases at J, with 12 bases between the two ends. CDR3 loop: CASSILEGPEKLFF. The CDR3 DNA reads as TGTGCCAGTAGTATCCTCGAGGGCCCTGAAAAACTGTTTTTT.

This clone was recorded once. V usage is TRBV7-2 and J usage is TRBJ2-1, with D perhaps assigned TRBD1 or TRBD2 (5 bases each). With 0 bases removed from V and 2 bases from J, the gap between germline ends came to 20 bases. The CDR3 contains 19 residues. Germline V gene sequence: CDR1 SGHTA, CDR2 FQGNSA. The chain's CDR3 is CASSLAGPRGTPTYNEQFF. The CDR3 region has the DNA TGTGCCAGCAGCTTAGCGGGACCGAGAGGGACCCCTACCTACAATGAGCAGTTCTTC.

The chain has TRBV6-1 and TRBJ2-6; D gene unclear. The CDR3 has 13 amino acids. The germline CDR1 and CDR2 sequences are MNHNS and SASEGT. V lost 7 bases and J lost 5, with 9 bases in between. The CDR3 region has the DNA TGTGCCAGCACTGGTTGGAGGGCCAACGTCCTGACTTTC. Its protein is CASTGWRANVLTF.

The rearrangement uses TRBV7-2 and TRBJ1-6; 10 positions agree with TRBD1. The V gene's germline CDR1 is SGHTA and CDR2 FQGNSA. The CDR3 totals 14 residues. After removal of 3 bases from V and 9 bases from J, the junction contained 2 bases not matched to a gene. The CDR3 DNA sequence: TGTGCCAGCAGCTTGGGACAGGGGATTTCACCCCTCCACTTT. Protein: CASSLGQGISPLHF.

In DNA, the CDR3 is TGTGCCAGCTCACCACGCTCCGGGACAGGGGCAGATACGCAGTATTTT. Amino acids: CASSPRSGTGADTQYF. This chain joins TRBV18 and TRBJ2-3, with 10 bases lining up with TRBD1. Germline V gene sequence: CDR1 KGHSH, CDR2 LQKENI. V lost 1 base and J lost 4; bases outside the gene matches: 5. This CDR3 region has 16 residues.

The gene calls are TRBV7-9 and TRBJ2-2, with D tentatively TRBD1 (6 bases). Germline CDR1 reads SEHNR; CDR2 reads FQNEAQ (reference sequence). The CDR3 covers 12 residues. Trimming left V 7 bases short and J 3 bases short, with 6 bases between. The CDR3 DNA is TGTGCCAGCAAGGGGGACACCGGGGAGCTGTTTTTT. It is translated as CASKGDTGELFF.

The rearrangement joins TRBV28 to TRBJ1-4, with a tentative D call TRBD1 (6 bases). The V gene lost 2 bases and the J gene lost 6 bases, with 10 bases spanning the gap. Germline V gene data show CDR1 as MDHEN and CDR2 as SYDVKM. This CDR3 is 14 amino acids long. CDR3 residues: CASSLVRGYEKLFF. The CDR3 DNA reads as TGTGCCAGCAGTTTAGTCAGGGGTTATGAAAAACTGTTTTTT.

The V and J genes are TRBV4-2 and TRBJ1-4; no clear D. The CDR3 consists of 15 residues. CDR1 LGHNA and CDR2 YNFKEQ come from the germline V gene. The germline V and J ends were trimmed by 0 bases and 0 bases, with 5 bases remaining between them. CDR3 DNA: TGTGCCAGCAGCCAAGATGGGGCAACTAATGAAAAACTGTTTTTT. This sequence encodes CASSQDGATNEKLFF.

The chain combines TRBV28 with TRBJ2-5; a possible D gene is TRBD1 (5 bases). The CDR3 has 15 amino acids. From germline, CDR1 is MDHEN and CDR2 SYDVKM. V was shortened by 7 bases and J by 7 bases, with 22 bases between the two germline ends. The CDR3 loop reads CASTPGYSQKGTQYF. In DNA, the CDR3 is TGTGCCAGCACACCAGGGTACTCCCAGAAAGGGACCCAGTACTTC.

The chain uses TRBV5-6 and TRBJ1-6, with D uncertain. Trimming took off 2 bases at V and 1 base at J, with 7 bases between the two ends. Germline assignment: CDR1 SGHDT and CDR2 YYEEEE. The CDR3 has 15 residues. As DNA, the CDR3 is TGTGCCAGCAGCTTCATGGGTTCCTATAATTCACCCCTCCACTTT. Protein sequence: CASSFMGSYNSPLHF.

This clone has just one count. The chain is built from TRBV10-3 and TRBJ2-2, with D tentatively TRBD1 (6 bases). V lost 6 bases and J lost 2, with 10 bases in between. The CDR3 runs to 14 residues. CDR1 ENHRY and CDR2 SYGVKD come from the germline V gene. The CDR3 nucleotides are TGTGCCATCAGCGCACAGGGAAACACCGGGGAGCTGTTTTTT. Protein: CAISAQGNTGELFF.

This clone is a singleton in its sample. The CDR3 region is CASSLEITGELFF. CDR3 coding DNA: TGTGCCAGCAGCTTAGAGATCACCGGGGAGCTGTTTTTT. The chain uses TRBV7-2 and TRBJ2-2; D gene uncertain. Trimming pared 1 base from V and 4 bases from J, leaving 4 bases between. The CDR3 consists of 13 residues. CDR1 is SGHTA and CDR2 is FQGNSA in the germline V gene. The whole variable domain, filled in from reference TRBV7-2 and TRBJ2-2, reads GAGVSQSPSNKVTEKGKDVELRCDPISGHTALYWYRQSLGQGLEFLIYFQGNSAPDKSGLPSDRFSAERTGGSVSTLTIQRTQQEDSAVYLCASSLEITGELFFGEGSRLTVL.

The rearrangement links TRBV5-1 to TRBJ1-2, with 9 positions matching TRBD1. Germline-derived CDR1 and CDR2 are SGHRS and YFSETQ. The CDR3 is made up of 17 amino acids. The junction had 13 bases not matched to a gene; V was cut back by 4 bases and J by 3 bases. The CDR3 reads CASSPTGGAFGDYGYTF. DNA for the CDR3: TGCGCCAGCAGCCCCACAGGGGGCGCGTTTGGGGACTATGGCTACACCTTC.

This sequence joins TRBV28 and TRBJ1-1, with D possibly being TRBD1 (5 bases). CDR1 and CDR2 (germline): MDHEN, SYDVKM. The CDR3 contains 14 residues. The ends were cut back, 6 bases at V and 6 bases at J, with 17 bases in the middle. CDR3 loop: CASRSQGRWAEAFF. CDR3 nucleotides: TGTGCCAGCAGAAGCCAGGGACGGTGGGCTGAAGCTTTCTTT.

This clone turned up a few times. J is TRBJ1-4 and V is TRBV28, with D uncertain. The V and J ends lost 2 bases and 0 bases respectively, with 4 bases between them. CDR1 MDHEN and CDR2 SYDVKM come from the germline V gene. The length of the CDR3 is 14 residues. This CDR3 is CASSLIATNEKLFF. CDR3 nucleotides: TGTGCCAGCAGTTTAATAGCAACTAATGAAAAACTGTTTTTT.

In nucleotides, the CDR3 is TGTGCCAGCAGCGTAGTAATTGGGGACAGGGGGTTAAACACTGAAGCTTTCTTT. This translates into CASSVVIGDRGLNTEAFF. The chain employs TRBV9 and TRBJ1-1, with 11 bases matching TRBD1. Germline V gene lookup returns CDR1 SGDLS and CDR2 YYNGEE. The V segment lost 0 bases and the J segment 2 bases; nucleotides outside the gene matches: 9. The CDR3 contains 18 residues.